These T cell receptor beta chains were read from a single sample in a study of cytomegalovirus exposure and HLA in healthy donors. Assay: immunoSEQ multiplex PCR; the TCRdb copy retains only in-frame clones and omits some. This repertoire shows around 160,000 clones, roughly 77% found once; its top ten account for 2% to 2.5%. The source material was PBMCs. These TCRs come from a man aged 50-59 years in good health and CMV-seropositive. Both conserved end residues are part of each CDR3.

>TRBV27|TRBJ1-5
CASSLGLGGNQPQHF
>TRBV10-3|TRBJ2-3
CAISERTDTQYF
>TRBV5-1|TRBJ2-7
CASSLGPSPSYEQYF
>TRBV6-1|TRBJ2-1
CASSVDAGGVNEQFF
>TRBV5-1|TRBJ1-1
CASSLEEYTEAFF
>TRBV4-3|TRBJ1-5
CASSQESGVGQPQHF
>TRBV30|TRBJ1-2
CAWNNRDRAHYGYTF
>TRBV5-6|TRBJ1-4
CASSLGQGAPNEKLFF
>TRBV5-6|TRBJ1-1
CASSVDTDTEAFF
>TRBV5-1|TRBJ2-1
CASSWGGAGNAYNEQFF
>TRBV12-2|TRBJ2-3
CEGHLGRGGADTQYF
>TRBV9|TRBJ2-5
CASSTSTSGGAKTQYF
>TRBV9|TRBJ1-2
CASSFNRGGGGYTF
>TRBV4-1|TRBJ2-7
CASSPGTDEQYF
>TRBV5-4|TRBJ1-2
CASSPRTPQLGYYGYTF
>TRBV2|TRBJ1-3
CASSPDRGRNTIYF
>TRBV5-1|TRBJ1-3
CASSPEVGSGNTIYF